This T cell receptor beta chain was captured in a study of PD-1 blockade in classical Hodgkin lymphoma. Study details: Patients were infused with nivolumab 3 mg/kg every 2 weeks. The study's findings and limits: Repertoires differed for reasons still undefined, possibly disease activity or prior therapy. Later analyses included only patients treated at least 1 year post-ASCT. Newly diagnosed patients had diversity similar to the baseline diversity of complete responders.

Measured with immunoSEQ multiplex PCR; TCRdb has only the in-frame clones, and not every one. The profile covers some 100,000 clones, with around 89% appearing a single time and about 6.4% taken by the ten largest. This CDR3 is built from 16 residues. Trimming removed 3 bases from V and 6 bases from J, with 18 bases in between. Germline CDR1 LGHNA, CDR2 YSLEER. In regard to this clone: As yet, its antigen is unknown.

Each patient's relapse followed autologous stem cell transplantation, and brentuximab vedotin exposure varied. The rearrangement joins TRBV4-3 to TRBJ1-5; tentatively, D is TRBD1 (5 bases). The sequence derives from a human donor with classical Hodgkin lymphoma. This sample comprised peripheral blood mononuclear cells (PBMCs), obtained before the second cycle of nivolumab. This CDR3 is CASSHTYPGPGQPQHF. The CDR3 nucleotides are TGCGCCAGCAGCCATACTTACCCGGGGCCAGGTCAGCCCCAGCATTTT.